A selection of T cell receptor beta chains follows, all from one sample in a study of cytomegalovirus exposure and HLA in healthy donors. TCRdb's table, derived via immunoSEQ multiplex PCR, lists solely in-frame clones and lacks some. This repertoire comprises 100,000 to 150,000 clones; its ten largest clones make up roughly 2%. The sample taken for sequencing was PBMCs. The source is a man in his forties or fifties in good health and CMV-seronegative. The CDR3 runs from the conserved cysteine through the conserved F or W. The D gene is left open where the match is weak.

v_gene	d_gene	j_gene	CDR3nt	CDR3aa
TRBV5-6	TRBD1	TRBJ1-1	TGTGCCAGCAGCTCGGGACAGCTAATGAACACTGAAGCTTTCTTT	CASSSGQLMNTEAFF
TRBV10-3	.	TRBJ1-2	TGTGCCATCAGTGATCGCGTCGGGAACGGCTACACCTTC	CAISDRVGNGYTF
TRBV7-3	.	TRBJ2-5	TGTGCCAGCAGCATTGACTCCTCTCGTGAGACCCAGTACTTC	CASSIDSSRETQYF
TRBV25-1	.	TRBJ1-1	TGTGCCAGCAGTCAGCTTGGAGCCAAGAACACTGAAGCTTTCTTT	CASSQLGAKNTEAFF
TRBV28	TRBD1	TRBJ2-7	TGTGCCAGCAGAGGGACAGGGGTTACGAACGAGCAGTACTTC	CASRGTGVTNEQYF
TRBV6-6	.	TRBJ2-7	TGTGCCAGCAGTTCCACAGGGAGTCCCTACGAGCAGTACTTC	CASSSTGSPYEQYF
TRBV7-2	.	TRBJ2-1	TGTGCCAGCAGCTTAAGCACTACAAGATACAATGAGCAGTTCTTC	CASSLSTTRYNEQFF
TRBV11-3	TRBD1	TRBJ1-1	TGTGCCAGCAGTCAGACAGGGGTAACAGCGAACACTGAAGCTTTCTTT	CASSQTGVTANTEAFF
TRBV29-1	.	TRBJ1-2	TGCAGCGTTGAGAGCGCCGAAGGCTACACCTTC	CSVESAEGYTF
TRBV5-1	TRBD1	TRBJ1-3	TGCGCCAGCAGCTTAATGGACAGGGTGGAGGCCACCATATATTTT	CASSLMDRVEATIYF
TRBV7-9	TRBD1	TRBJ2-7	TGTGCCAGCAGCCCAGGACAGGGGGCTGGAGACGAGCAGTACTTC	CASSPGQGAGDEQYF
TRBV6-4	.	TRBJ2-6	TGTGCCAGCGGGCACTCTGGGGCCAACGTCCTGACTTTC	CASGHSGANVLTF
TRBV5-1	.	TRBJ2-7	TGCGCCAGCAGCTTGTCCGAGGGAAAGGTAACCTACGAGCAGTACTTC	CASSLSEGKVTYEQYF
TRBV5-1	.	TRBJ2-1	TGCGCCAGCAGCTTGGGACTGGAGCAGTTCTTC	CASSLGLEQFF
TRBV19	.	TRBJ2-2	TGTGCCAGTAGTGTGGCCAAACCCGGGGAGCTGTTTTTT	CASSVAKPGELFF
TRBV28	.	TRBJ1-5	TGTGCCAGCAGTATAGTCAATCAGCCCCAGCATTTT	CASSIVNQPQHF
TRBV5-8	TRBD1	TRBJ1-1	TGTGCCAGCAGCTGGCACCCTCCTCGACAGGGGGCAGTAACTGAAGCTTTCTTT	CASSWHPPRQGAVTEAFF
TRBV7-7	.	TRBJ1-1	TGTGCTAGCAGCCTGGACAGCAACACTGAAGCTTTCTTT	CASSLDSNTEAFF
TRBV7-9	TRBD2	TRBJ2-1	TGTGCCAGCAGCTTAGGGGGACTAGTCGATGAGCAGTTCTTC	CASSLGGLVDEQFF
TRBV6-1	TRBD1	TRBJ1-2	TGTGCCAGCACTCAACAGGGGGCCGACTATGGCTACACCTTC	CASTQQGADYGYTF
TRBV6-6	.	TRBJ2-5	TGTGCCAGCAGTTACGTCTCGGAGACCCAGTACTTC	CASSYVSETQYF
TRBV2	.	TRBJ2-1	TGTGCCAGCAGTGAAGCGCTTAGCGATGAGCAGTTCTTC	CASSEALSDEQFF
TRBV7-8	TRBD2	TRBJ2-5	TGTGCCAGCAGCCCCAGACTAGCGGGGTTTCAAGAGACCCAGTACTTC	CASSPRLAGFQETQYF
TRBV19	TRBD2	TRBJ2-7	TGTGCCAGCCGACTAGCGGGGGCCCCGGGCGAGCAGTACTTC	CASRLAGAPGEQYF
TRBV2	.	TRBJ1-1	TGTGCCAGCAGTGTCCAGGGGCTAGACACTGAAGCTTTCTTT	CASSVQGLDTEAFF
TRBV10-2	.	TRBJ1-4	TGCGCCAGCAGTGAGACCGGGGGTGGAGAAAAACTGTTTTTT	CASSETGGGEKLFF
TRBV7-2	.	TRBJ2-7	TGTGCCAGCAGCTCGGGCGGGCGATTCTACGAGCAGTACTTC	CASSSGGRFYEQYF
TRBV7-9	TRBD2	TRBJ2-3	TGTGCCAGCAGCTTTGGGGCGGGAGGGCCTAGAGATACGCAGTATTTT	CASSFGAGGPRDTQYF
TRBV13	TRBD2	TRBJ2-2	TGTGCCAGCAGCACCCTCCGGGGGGGGAGCCTCTCGACCGGGGAGCTGTTTTTT	CASSTLRGGSLSTGELFF
TRBV19	.	TRBJ2-7	TGTGCCAGTAGTATTCGACAAAGATTTTACGAGCAGTACTTC	CASSIRQRFYEQYF
TRBV15	TRBD1	TRBJ2-2	TGTGCCACCAGCAGAGATCAGGGGGCGAGCGGGGAGCTGTTTTTT	CATSRDQGASGELFF
TRBV11-2	.	TRBJ2-7	TGTGCCAGCAGCTCCGTGATTGGAGGGCCGAGCTCCTACGAGCAGTACTTC	CASSSVIGGPSSYEQYF